The 15 T cell receptor beta chains below come from one sample, sequenced in a study of blood T cell repertoires in COVID-19. Clones were sequenced by immunoSEQ multiplex PCR, and TCRdb holds only the in-frame ones, with some missing. The data hold fewer than 250,000 clones, with approximately 88% observed a single time. Sequenced: PBMCs or T cells enriched from blood (not recorded which). Receptor source: a woman aged 25 to 39 who had recovered from COVID-19.

The V gene is TRBV9, the J gene TRBJ1-4; D is ambiguous. CDR3 length: 16 residues. The germline V gene has CDR1 SGDLS and CDR2 YYNGEE. The germline V and J ends were trimmed by 3 bases and 4 bases, with 16 bases remaining between them. The CDR3 DNA reads as TGTGCCAGCAGCGAGCGGCCGGAGGCAATTAATGAAAAACTGTTTTTT. This translates into CASSERPEAINEKLFF.

V is TRBV2 and J is TRBJ2-5; tentative D call: TRBD2 (7 bases). Germline loops: CDR1 SNHLY, CDR2 FYNNEI. The CDR3 runs to 13 residues. Trimming removed 5 bases from V and 5 bases from J, with 12 bases in between. The CDR3: CASSLGGLETQYF. CDR3 bases: TGTGCCAGCAGTTTGGGGGGGCTGGAGACCCAGTACTTC.

The V and J genes are TRBV3-1 (or the pseudogene TRBV3-2) and TRBJ2-1, with D possibly TRBD2 on 6 matching bases. The CDR3 runs to 15 residues. Germline CDR1 is LGHDT and CDR2 is YNNKEL (reference sequence). V was cut by 4 bases and J by 10 bases, with 20 bases left in between. The CDR3 DNA follows: TGTGCCAGCAGCCTCCCGGGCGGGGACCTTGAGGAGCAGTTCTTC. Protein: CASSLPGGDLEEQFF.

The V gene is TRBV10-2, the J gene TRBJ2-1; 11 nucleotides match TRBD2. The CDR3 is made up of 16 amino acids. The V and J ends lost 3 bases and 5 bases, in that order; junction bases with no gene match: 6. CDR1 is WSHSY and CDR2 is SAAADI in the germline V gene. For the CDR3, the DNA is TGCGCCAGCAGTGAAGAGGAGACTAGCGGGAACAATGAGCAGTTCTTC. This gives the protein CASSEEETSGNNEQFF.

This rearrangement joins TRBV19 to TRBJ1-1; TRBD1 matches 7 bases. Germline V gives CDR1 LNHDA, CDR2 SQIVND (reference sequence). V shed 4 bases and J 3 bases; nucleotides not matched to a gene: 8. This CDR3 contains 15 residues. For the CDR3, the DNA is TGTGCCAGTAGTAACAGGGGCAGGGGGGACACTGAAGCTTTCTTT. Translated, it gives CASSNRGRGDTEAFF.

The chain has TRBV27 and TRBJ1-2; D unclear. The germline V and J ends were trimmed by 0 bases and 4 bases, with 9 bases remaining between them. The CDR3 length is 14 residues. Per germline, CDR1 MNHEY and CDR2 SMNVEV (reference sequence). The CDR3 DNA follows: TGTGCCAGCAGTTTATCCAGCGACCTCTATGGCTACACCTTC. Its protein product is CASSLSSDLYGYTF.

The chain is built from TRBV2 and TRBJ1-1; TRBD1 might be the D (5 bases). The CDR3 consists of 12 residues. The germline CDR1 and CDR2 sequences are SNHLY and FYNNEI. V was shortened by 3 bases and J by 10 bases, with 12 bases between the two germline ends. CDR3 coding DNA: TGTGCCAGCAGTGAGACAGCTTTTGTAGCTTTCTTT. It is translated as CASSETAFVAFF.

This chain's CDR3 is CAWSTWGDRLNTEAFF. The CDR3, as DNA: TGTGCCTGGAGCACATGGGGGGACCGACTGAACACTGAAGCTTTCTTT. The rearrangement uses TRBV30 and TRBJ1-1, with D possibly TRBD1 on 5 matching bases. The V gene lost 3 bases and the J gene lost 0 bases, with 17 bases spanning the gap. CDR3 size: 16 residues. Germline loops: CDR1 GTSNPN, CDR2 SVGIG (reference sequence).

V gene TRBV28 combines with J gene TRBJ1-6; 7 positions agree with TRBD1. CDR1 is MDHEN, CDR2 SYDVKM, per germline. The CDR3 extends over 15 amino acids. The ends lost 8 bases at V and 3 bases at J; junction bases unmatched: 7. For the CDR3, the DNA is TGTGCCAGCCTGGAGGGGGCCGGCTATAATTCACCCCTCCACTTT. It translates to CASLEGAGYNSPLHF.

This sequence joins TRBV19 and TRBJ2-2; D is unresolved. The CDR3 covers 14 residues. The ends were cut back, 8 bases at V and 5 bases at J, with 15 bases in the middle. CDR1 is LNHDA and CDR2 is SQIVND in the germline V gene (reference sequence). The CDR3 DNA reads as TGTGCCAGTCAGGTTGGGCTAAATACCGGGGAGCTGTTTTTT. Translated: CASQVGLNTGELFF.

CDR3 DNA sequence: TGTGCCAGTACCAGGGGACAGGGGAGTCTCATTGAAAAACTGTTTTTT. Residues: CASTRGQGSLIEKLFF. The gene calls are TRBV19 and TRBJ1-4; 10 bases line up with TRBD1. CDR3 length: 16 amino acids. V lost 7 bases to trimming and J lost 7 bases; unmatched junction nucleotides: 12. CDR1 and CDR2 (germline): LNHDA, SQIVND (reference sequence).

This chain uses TRBV19 with TRBJ2-2; TRBD1 matches at 7 bases. The V gene's germline CDR1 is LNHDA and CDR2 SQIVND (reference sequence). V trimming: 8 bases; J trimming: 5 bases; junction bases outside the gene matches: 14. This CDR3 has 16 residues. The CDR3 is CASLKGGLGRTGELFF. CDR3 bases: TGTGCCAGTTTGAAAGGGGGCCTAGGAAGAACCGGGGAGCTGTTTTTT.

The chain links TRBV5-1 to TRBJ2-3; 10 bases line up with TRBD1. J gave up 4 bases and V 4 bases, and 6 bases lay outside the gene matches. The CDR3 spans 15 residues. Germline assignment: CDR1 SGHRS and CDR2 YFSETQ. CDR3 bases: TGCGCCAGCAGCAAGGGACAGGGGATGGCAGATACGCAGTATTTT. The encoded protein is CASSKGQGMADTQYF.

The V and J genes are TRBV6-1 and TRBJ1-6; TRBD1 aligns across 7 bases. This CDR3 comprises 16 residues. Germline trimming cut 3 bases from V and 3 bases from J; bases unmatched to any gene: 5. Germline CDR1 MNHNS, CDR2 SASEGT. The CDR3 loop is CASSEGDSLYNSPLHF. The CDR3 DNA reads TGTGCCAGCAGTGAGGGGGACAGTCTCTATAATTCACCCCTCCACTTT.

The chain combines TRBV14 with TRBJ2-1, with D possibly being TRBD2 (5 bases). In germline, CDR1 is SGHDN, CDR2 FVKESK. CDR3 length equals 17 residues. V gave up 1 base and J gave up 2 bases, with 15 bases separating them. CDR3 bases: TGTGCCAGCAGCCAAGGGATTCGGGGTGTAACCTACAATGAGCAGTTCTTC. Translating gives CASSQGIRGVTYNEQFF.